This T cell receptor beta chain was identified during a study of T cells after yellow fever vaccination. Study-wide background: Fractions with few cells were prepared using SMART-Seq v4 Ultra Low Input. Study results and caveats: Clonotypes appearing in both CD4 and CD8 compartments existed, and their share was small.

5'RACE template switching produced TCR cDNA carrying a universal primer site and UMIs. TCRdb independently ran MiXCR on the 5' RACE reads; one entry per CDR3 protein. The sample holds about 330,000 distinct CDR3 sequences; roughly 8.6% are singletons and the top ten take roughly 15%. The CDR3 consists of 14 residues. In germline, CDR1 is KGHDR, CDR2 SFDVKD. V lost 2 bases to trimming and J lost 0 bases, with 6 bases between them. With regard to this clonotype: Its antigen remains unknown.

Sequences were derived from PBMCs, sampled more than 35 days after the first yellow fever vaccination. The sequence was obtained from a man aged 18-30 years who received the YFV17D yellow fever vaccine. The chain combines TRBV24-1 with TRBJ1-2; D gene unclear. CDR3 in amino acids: CATSDSRANYGYTF. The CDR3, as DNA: TGTGCCACCAGTGATTCCAGAGCTAACTATGGCTACACCTTC.